This T cell receptor (beta chain) was observed in a study of T-cell memory formation after mild COVID-19. Whole-study context: Largely, TCR clusters stayed within a single donor.

Broader study findings: Later expanders leaned toward CD4+, whereas clones contracting from day 15 to 85 were balanced CD4/CD8. CD4+ contracting clones lay mainly in CM and EM, CD8+ ones in EMRA.

Trimming pared 0 bases from V and 10 bases from J, leaving 10 bases between. The CDR3 is 14 residues long. Germline assignment: CDR1 LGHNA and CDR2 YNFKEQ. The TCR alpha and TCR beta cDNA libraries, bearing sample barcodes and UMIs, were generated by 5'RACE using constant-segment primers. TCRdb used MiXCR to reprocess the 5' RACE reads, holding one entry per CDR3 protein. The table records 550,000 to 650,000 distinct CDR3 sequences, approximately 15% of them present only once. Turning to this clonotype: Its antigen remains unknown.

Sequencing used PBMCs or a T cell subset sorted from them (not recorded which). This clonotype was obtained from an adult woman who had mild COVID-19 (a few samples of this study predate the infection). Cell type and time point are not known. The rearrangement joins TRBV4-2 to TRBJ1-6; D uncertain. CDR3 bases: TGTGCCAGCAGCCAAGATATCGCGGGATCACCCCTCCACTTT. This sequence encodes CASSQDIAGSPLHF.